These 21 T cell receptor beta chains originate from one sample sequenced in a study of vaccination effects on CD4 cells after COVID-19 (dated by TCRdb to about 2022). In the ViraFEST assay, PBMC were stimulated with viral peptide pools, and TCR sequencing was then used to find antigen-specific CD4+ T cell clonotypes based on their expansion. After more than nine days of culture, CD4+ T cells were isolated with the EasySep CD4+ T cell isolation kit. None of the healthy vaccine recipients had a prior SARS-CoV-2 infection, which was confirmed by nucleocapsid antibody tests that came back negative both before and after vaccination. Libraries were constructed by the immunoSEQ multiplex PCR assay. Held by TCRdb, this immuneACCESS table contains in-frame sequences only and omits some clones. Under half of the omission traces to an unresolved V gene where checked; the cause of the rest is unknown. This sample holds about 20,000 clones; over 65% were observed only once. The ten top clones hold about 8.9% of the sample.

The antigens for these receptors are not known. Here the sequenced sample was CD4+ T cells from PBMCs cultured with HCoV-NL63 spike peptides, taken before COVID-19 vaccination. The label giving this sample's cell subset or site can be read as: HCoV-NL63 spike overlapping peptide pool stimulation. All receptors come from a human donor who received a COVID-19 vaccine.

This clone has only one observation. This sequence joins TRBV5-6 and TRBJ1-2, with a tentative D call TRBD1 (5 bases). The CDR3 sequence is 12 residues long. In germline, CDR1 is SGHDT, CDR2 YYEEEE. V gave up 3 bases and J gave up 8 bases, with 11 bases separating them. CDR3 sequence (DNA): TGTGCCAGCAGCTGGATAGGGGAGGGCTACACCTTC. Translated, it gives CASSWIGEGYTF. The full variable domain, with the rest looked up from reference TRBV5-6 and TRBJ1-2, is DAGVTQSPTHLIKTRGQQVTLRCSPKSGHDTVSWYQQALGQGPQFIFQYYEEEERQRGNFPDRFSGHQFPNYSSELNVNALLLGDSALYLCASSWIGEGYTFGSGTRLTVV.

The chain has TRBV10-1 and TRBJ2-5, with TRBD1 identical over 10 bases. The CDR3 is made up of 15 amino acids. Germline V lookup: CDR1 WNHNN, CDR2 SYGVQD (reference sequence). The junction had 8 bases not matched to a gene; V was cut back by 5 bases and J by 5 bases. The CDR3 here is CASSPETGGAETQYF. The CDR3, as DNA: TGCGCCAGCAGTCCGGAGACAGGGGGCGCGGAGACCCAGTACTTC.

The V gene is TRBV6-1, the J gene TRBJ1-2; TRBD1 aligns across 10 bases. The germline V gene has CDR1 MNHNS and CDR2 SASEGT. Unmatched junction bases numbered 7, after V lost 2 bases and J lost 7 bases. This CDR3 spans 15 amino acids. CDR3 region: CASSEIWTGGSGYTF. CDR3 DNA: TGTGCCAGCAGTGAAATTTGGACAGGGGGTTCTGGCTACACCTTC.

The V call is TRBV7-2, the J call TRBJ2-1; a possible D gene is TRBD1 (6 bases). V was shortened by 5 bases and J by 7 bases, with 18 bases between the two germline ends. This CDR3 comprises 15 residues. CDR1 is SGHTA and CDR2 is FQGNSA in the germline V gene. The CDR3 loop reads CASSPGALQGNEQFF. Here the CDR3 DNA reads TGTGCCAGCAGCCCTGGGGCACTTCAGGGGAATGAGCAGTTCTTC.

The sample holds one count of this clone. CDR3: CASKTGLANYGYTF. Written as DNA, the CDR3 is TGTGCCAGCAAAACAGGGCTAGCTAACTATGGCTACACCTTC. The chain joins TRBV5-6 to TRBJ1-2; a possible D gene is TRBD1 (6 bases). The germline V gene encodes CDR1 SGHDT and CDR2 YYEEEE. The CDR3 has 14 amino acids. Trimming removed 6 bases from V and 0 bases from J, with 12 bases in between.

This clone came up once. CDR3 in amino acids: CASSLQQTEAFF. DNA for the CDR3: TGTGCCAGCAGCTTACAACAGACTGAAGCTTTCTTT. The J gene is TRBJ1-1, the V gene TRBV11-2; D unclear. Germline assignment: CDR1 SGHAT and CDR2 FQNNGV. The CDR3 length is 12 residues. Trimming removed 2 bases from V and 5 bases from J, with 6 bases in between.

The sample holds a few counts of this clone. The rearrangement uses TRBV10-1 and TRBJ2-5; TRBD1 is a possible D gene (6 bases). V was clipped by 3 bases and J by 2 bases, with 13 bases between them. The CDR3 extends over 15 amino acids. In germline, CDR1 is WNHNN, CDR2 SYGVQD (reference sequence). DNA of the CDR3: TGCGCCAGCAGTGAAACCGGGACACTGCAAGAGACCCAGTACTTC. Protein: CASSETGTLQETQYF.

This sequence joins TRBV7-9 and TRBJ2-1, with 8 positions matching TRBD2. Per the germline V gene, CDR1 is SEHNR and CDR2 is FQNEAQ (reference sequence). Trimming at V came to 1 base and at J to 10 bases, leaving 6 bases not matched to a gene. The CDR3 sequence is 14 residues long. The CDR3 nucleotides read TGTGCCAGCAGCTTAGGGCTAGCGGGTCGAGAGCAGTTCTTC. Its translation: CASSLGLAGREQFF. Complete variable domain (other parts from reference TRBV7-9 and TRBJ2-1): DTGVSQNPRHKITKRGQNVTFRCDPISEHNRLYWYRQTLGQGPEFLTYFQNEAQLEKSRLLSDRFSAERPKGSFSTLEIQRTEQGDSAMYLCASSLGLAGREQFFGPGTRLTVL.

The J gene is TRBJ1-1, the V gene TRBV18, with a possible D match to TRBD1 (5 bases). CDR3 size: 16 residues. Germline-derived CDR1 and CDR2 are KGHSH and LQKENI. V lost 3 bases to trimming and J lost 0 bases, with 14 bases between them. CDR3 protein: CASSPGGGGVNTEAFF. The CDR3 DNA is TGTGCCAGCTCACCGGGGGGTGGTGGAGTGAACACTGAAGCTTTCTTT.

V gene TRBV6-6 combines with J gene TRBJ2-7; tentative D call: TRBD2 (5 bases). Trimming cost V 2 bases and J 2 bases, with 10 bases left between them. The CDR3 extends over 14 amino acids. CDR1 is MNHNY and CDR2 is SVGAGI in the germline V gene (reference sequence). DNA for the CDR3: TGTGCCAGCAGTTACGACGGCGGGCCCTACGAGCAGTACTTC. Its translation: CASSYDGGPYEQYF.

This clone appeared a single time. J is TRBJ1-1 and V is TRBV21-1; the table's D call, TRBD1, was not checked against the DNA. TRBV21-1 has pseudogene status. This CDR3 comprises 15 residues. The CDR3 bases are TGTGCCAGCAGCAAAGAGAGCCGGCAGGACACTGAAGCTTTCTTT. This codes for CASSKESRQDTEAFF.

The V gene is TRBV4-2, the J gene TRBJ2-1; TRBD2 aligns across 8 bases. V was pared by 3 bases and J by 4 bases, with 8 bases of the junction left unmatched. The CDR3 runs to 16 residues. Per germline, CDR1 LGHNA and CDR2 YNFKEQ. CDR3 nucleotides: TGTGCCAGCAGCCAGGAAGTAGCGGGGAGTTACAATGAGCAGTTCTTC. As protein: CASSQEVAGSYNEQFF.

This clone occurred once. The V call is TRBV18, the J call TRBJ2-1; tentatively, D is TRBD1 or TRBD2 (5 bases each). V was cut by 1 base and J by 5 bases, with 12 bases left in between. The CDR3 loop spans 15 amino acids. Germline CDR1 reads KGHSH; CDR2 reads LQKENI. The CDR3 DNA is TGTGCCAGCTCACCACTATCGGGGCTGAACAATGAGCAGTTCTTC. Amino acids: CASSPLSGLNNEQFF. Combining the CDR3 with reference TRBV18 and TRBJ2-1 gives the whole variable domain NAGVMQNPRHLVRRRGQEARLRCSPMKGHSHVYWYRQLPEEGLKFMVYLQKENIIDESGMPKERFSAEFPKEGPSILRIQQVVRGDSAAYFCASSPLSGLNNEQFFGPGTRLTVL.

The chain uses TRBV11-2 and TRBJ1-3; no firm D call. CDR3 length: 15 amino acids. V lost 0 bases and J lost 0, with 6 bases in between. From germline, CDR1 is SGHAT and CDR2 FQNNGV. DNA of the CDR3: TGTGCCAGCAGCTTAGATGTTTTCTCTGGAAACACCATATATTTT. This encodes CASSLDVFSGNTIYF.

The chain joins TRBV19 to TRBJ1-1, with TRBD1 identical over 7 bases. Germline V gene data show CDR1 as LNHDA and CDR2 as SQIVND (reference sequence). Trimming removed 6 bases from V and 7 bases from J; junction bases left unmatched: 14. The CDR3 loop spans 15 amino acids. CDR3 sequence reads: CASRRDRHLHYEAFF. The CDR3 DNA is TGTGCCAGTAGGAGGGACAGACACCTCCACTATGAAGCTTTCTTT. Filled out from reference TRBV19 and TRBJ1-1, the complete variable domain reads DGGITQSPKYLFRKEGQNVTLSCEQNLNHDAMYWYRQDPGQGLRLIYYSQIVNDFQKGDIAEGYSVSREKKESFPLTVTSAQKNPTAFYLCASRRDRHLHYEAFFGQGTRLTVV.

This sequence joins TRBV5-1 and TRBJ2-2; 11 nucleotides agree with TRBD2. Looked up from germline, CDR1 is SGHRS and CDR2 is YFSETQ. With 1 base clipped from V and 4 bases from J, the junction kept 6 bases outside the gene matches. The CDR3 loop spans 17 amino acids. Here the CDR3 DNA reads TGCGCCAGCAGCTTGTTCACTAGCGGGAGTTTCACCGGGGAGCTGTTTTTT. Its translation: CASSLFTSGSFTGELFF.

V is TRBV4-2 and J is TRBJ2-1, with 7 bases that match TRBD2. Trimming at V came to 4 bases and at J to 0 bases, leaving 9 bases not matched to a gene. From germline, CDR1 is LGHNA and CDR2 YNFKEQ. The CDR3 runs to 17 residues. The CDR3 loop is CASSPTTSASSYNEQFF. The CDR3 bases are TGTGCCAGCAGCCCCACTACTAGCGCCAGCTCCTACAATGAGCAGTTCTTC.

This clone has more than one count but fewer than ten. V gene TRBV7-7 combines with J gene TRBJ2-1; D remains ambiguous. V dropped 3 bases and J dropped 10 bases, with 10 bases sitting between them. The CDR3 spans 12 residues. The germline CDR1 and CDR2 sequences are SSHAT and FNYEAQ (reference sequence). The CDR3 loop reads CASSFPDGEQFF. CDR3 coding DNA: TGTGCCAGCAGCTTCCCCGACGGGGAGCAGTTCTTC.

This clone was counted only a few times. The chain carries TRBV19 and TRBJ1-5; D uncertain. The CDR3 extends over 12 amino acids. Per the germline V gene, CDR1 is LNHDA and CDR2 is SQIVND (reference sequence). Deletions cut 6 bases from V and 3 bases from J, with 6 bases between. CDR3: CASRVDNQPQHF. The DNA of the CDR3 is TGTGCCAGTAGAGTGGACAATCAGCCCCAGCATTTT.

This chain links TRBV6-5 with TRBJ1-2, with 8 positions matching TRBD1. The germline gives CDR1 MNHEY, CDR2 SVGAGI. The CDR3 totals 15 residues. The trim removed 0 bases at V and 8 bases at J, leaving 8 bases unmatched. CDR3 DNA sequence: TGTGCCAGCAGTTACTCCGGACAGGGAATAGAGGGCTACACCTTC. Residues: CASSYSGQGIEGYTF.

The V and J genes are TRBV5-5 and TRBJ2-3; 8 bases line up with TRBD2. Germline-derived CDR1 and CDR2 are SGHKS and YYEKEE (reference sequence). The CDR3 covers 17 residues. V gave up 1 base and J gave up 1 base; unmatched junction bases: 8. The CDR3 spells CASSLFERGLRTDTQYF. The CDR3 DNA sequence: TGTGCCAGCAGCTTGTTTGAGCGGGGGCTCCGCACAGATACGCAGTATTTT.